The clone carrying this TCR beta chain was recorded at least ten times. No antigen is known for it. This record comes from a study of T cells in Graves' hyperthyroidism and ophthalmopathy. RNA transcripts served as the template for amplifying TCR beta CDR3 regions. The TCR CDR3 first-round RT-PCR relied on the HTBI primer set. TCRdb itself ran the multiplex PCR reads through MiXCR, one entry per CDR3 protein. The sample carries 490,000 or so distinct CDR3 sequences, 40% to 50% recorded once. Findings and limits, study-wide: Blood held most thyroid clonotypes expanded above 0.001 frequency. Ophthalmopathy was told apart from stable hyperthyroidism by a 13 V-J model.

Germline V gene lookup returns CDR1 MNHEY and CDR2 SVGAGI. The CDR3 has 14 amino acids. Trimming took off 6 bases at V and 5 bases at J, with 13 bases between the two ends. V is TRBV6-5 and J is TRBJ1-4; tentative D call: TRBD1 (6 bases). The material sequenced was peripheral blood or thyroid tissue (not recorded which). The TCR was taken from an adult woman with Graves' disease, either hyperthyroidism or ophthalmopathy (not recorded which). The CDR3: CASRGGANNEKLFF. CDR3 bases: TGTGCCAGCAGGGGGGGGGCGAACAATGAAAAACTGTTTTTT.